This TCR beta chain was recorded in a study of CD8+ T cells in alopecia areata. Extracted RNA was reverse transcribed into cDNA, the sequencing template. Sequencing used immunoSEQ multiplex PCR; TCRdb keeps in-frame clones, though not all of them. The sample includes 70,000 or so clones, roughly 61% of them seen just once. After removal of 1 base from V and 6 bases from J, the junction contained 5 bases not matched to a gene. CDR1 is LNHNV and CDR2 is YYDKDF in the germline V gene (reference sequence). The CDR3 is 15 amino acids. This clone showed up just once. It was from PBMCs that CD4+ and CD8+ T cells were sorted.

The source of this sequence is a human donor with alopecia areata. J is TRBJ2-1 and V is TRBV15; 8 nucleotides line up with TRBD2. Source: CD8+ T cells sorted from blood, taken at week 0. The CDR3 here is CATSRGTSLPNEQFF. For the CDR3, the DNA is TGTGCCACCAGCAGAGGGACTAGCCTCCCCAATGAGCAGTTCTTC.